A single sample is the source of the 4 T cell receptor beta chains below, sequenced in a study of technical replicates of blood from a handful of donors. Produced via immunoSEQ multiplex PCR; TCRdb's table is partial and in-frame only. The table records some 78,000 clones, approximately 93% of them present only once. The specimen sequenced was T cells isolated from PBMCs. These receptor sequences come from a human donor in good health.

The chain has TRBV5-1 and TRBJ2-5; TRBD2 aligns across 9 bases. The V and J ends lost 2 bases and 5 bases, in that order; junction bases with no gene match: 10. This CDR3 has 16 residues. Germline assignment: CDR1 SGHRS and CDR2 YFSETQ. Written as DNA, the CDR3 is TGCGCCAGCAGCTTCTTAGCGGGAGCCCGTTCGGAGACCCAGTACTTC. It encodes CASSFLAGARSETQYF.

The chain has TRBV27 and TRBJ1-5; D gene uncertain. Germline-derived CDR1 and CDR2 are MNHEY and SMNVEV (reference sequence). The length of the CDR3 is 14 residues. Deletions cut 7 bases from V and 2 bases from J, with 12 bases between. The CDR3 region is CASNSLAGNQPQHF. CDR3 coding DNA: TGTGCCAGCAATTCCTTAGCGGGCAATCAGCCCCAGCATTTT.

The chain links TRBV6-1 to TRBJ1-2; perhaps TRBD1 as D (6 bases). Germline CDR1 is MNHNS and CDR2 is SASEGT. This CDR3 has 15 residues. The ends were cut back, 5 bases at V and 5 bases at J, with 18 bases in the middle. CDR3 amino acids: CASSHDRYPDYGYTF. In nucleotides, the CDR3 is TGTGCCAGCAGTCACGACAGGTATCCCGATTATGGCTACACCTTC.

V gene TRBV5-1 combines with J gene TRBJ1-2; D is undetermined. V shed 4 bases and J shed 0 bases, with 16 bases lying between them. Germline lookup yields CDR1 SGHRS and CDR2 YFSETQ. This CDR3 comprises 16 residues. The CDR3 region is CASSANLRGTNYGYTF. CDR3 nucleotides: TGCGCCAGCAGCGCAAACCTGCGGGGTACTAACTATGGCTACACCTTC.